This TCR beta chain was identified during a study of neurological immune-mediated disorders. Specified time point: longitudinal time-point 2. It was from 2 million PBMCs stored at -80 C that the unsorted libraries were obtained. The CDR3 totals 14 residues. V lost 6 bases and J lost 4; bases outside the gene matches: 5. This clonotype was detected many times. Synthesis of cDNA was performed by 5'RACE using 10-nucleotide random UMIs. From 15-18 subjects, over 180 million TCR-beta sequences were obtained in each sequencing run. TCRdb re-analysed the 5' RACE reads in MiXCR, keeping a single row per CDR3 protein. Of some 87,000 distinct CDR3 sequences listed, around 13% are singletons.

The receptor was derived from a female donor with HTLV-1-associated myelopathy (HAM/TSP). Sequenced: PBMCs. The gene calls are TRBV12-3 or TRBV12-4 and TRBJ2-2; TRBD1 aligns across 7 bases. This CDR3 is CASRGQEITGELFF. CDR3 nucleotide sequence: TGTGCCAGCAGAGGACAGGAGATCACCGGGGAGCTGTTTTTT.